This T cell receptor (beta chain) was sequenced in a study of blood T cell repertoires in COVID-19. Study details: COVID-19 samples, acute and convalescent, were from the United States, Italy and Spain. Nucleic acid was either cDNA or gDNA, and it came from T cells, B-cell-depleted T cells, or PBMCs.

Per the original methods: From reference gene primer amplification, estimates of nucleated cell counts were derived. The assay was immunoSEQ multiplex PCR, and TCRdb's table has in-frame clones only and misses some. For V, J and clone size, that table is used; D and trimming come from the DNA. The sample holds roughly 59,000 clones, around 74% seen once. Per germline, CDR1 MGHDK and CDR2 SYGVNS. Trimming removed 9 bases from V and 8 bases from J, with 16 bases in between. This CDR3 has 12 amino acids. The chain links TRBV25-1 to TRBJ1-2; D remains ambiguous. The sample taken for sequencing was peripheral blood. This TCR came from a woman aged 45-60 years with active or convalescent COVID-19. The CDR3 DNA reads TGTGCCAGTGCCGAGGGCCTCGGAGGCTACACCTTC. This gives the protein CASAEGLGGYTF.